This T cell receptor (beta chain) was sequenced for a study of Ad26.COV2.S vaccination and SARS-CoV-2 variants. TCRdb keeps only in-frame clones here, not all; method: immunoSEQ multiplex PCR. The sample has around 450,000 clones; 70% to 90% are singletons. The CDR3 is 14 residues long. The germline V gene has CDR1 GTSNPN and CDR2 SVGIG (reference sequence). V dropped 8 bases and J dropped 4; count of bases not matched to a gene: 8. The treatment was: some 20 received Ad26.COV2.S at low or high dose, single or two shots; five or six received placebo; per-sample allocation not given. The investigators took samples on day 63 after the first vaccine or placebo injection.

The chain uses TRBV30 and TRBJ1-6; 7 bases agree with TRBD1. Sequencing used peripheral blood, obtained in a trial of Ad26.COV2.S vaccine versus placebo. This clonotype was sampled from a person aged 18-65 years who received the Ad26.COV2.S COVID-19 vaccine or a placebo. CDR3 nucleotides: TGTGCCGAGCGGGGGGACAGTTATAATTCACCCCTCCACTTT. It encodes CAERGDSYNSPLHF.